This is a list of T cell receptor beta chains from one sample in a study of regulatory T cells in long-lasting Graves disease. TCRdb independently ran MiXCR on the multiplex PCR reads; one entry per CDR3 protein. The profile shows about 500,000 distinct CDR3 sequences, roughly 15% of them singletons. The same data also went into a second study, on T cells in Graves' hyperthyroidism and ophthalmopathy.

The sequenced sample was peripheral blood mononuclear cells (PBMCs), obtained at new diagnosis, from a patient treated with antithyroid drugs. The receptors were gathered from a man aged 40-49 years with Graves disease. CDR3s include the opening cysteine and the closing phenylalanine or tryptophan. A D gene is named only where the DNA matches it firmly. Rows may omit the clone size; those that give it use once, few, many or a size class.

len: 15
abundance: few
d_gene: .
v_gene: TRBV19
j_gene: TRBJ1-5
CDR3nt: TGTGCCAGTACCCCAGCCGCAGCCTTGGGACAGCCCCAGCATTTT
CDR3aa: CASTPAAALGQPQHF

len: 17
abundance: many
d_gene: TRBD1
v_gene: TRBV7-9
j_gene: TRBJ1-3
CDR3nt: TGTGCCAGCAGCTTATGGGACAGGGGGCGGTCTGGAAACACCATATATTTT
CDR3aa: CASSLWDRGRSGNTIYF

len: 12
abundance: .
d_gene: .
v_gene: TRBV6-1
j_gene: TRBJ2-1
CDR3nt: TGTGCCAGCACCAAGGATAGGAATGAGCAGTTCTTC
CDR3aa: CASTKDRNEQFF

len: 15
abundance: many
d_gene: TRBD1
v_gene: TRBV12-3/TRBV12-4
j_gene: TRBJ1-2
CDR3nt: TGTGCCAGCAGTTTAGGGGGGAGACAGGGCTATGGCTACACCTTC
CDR3aa: CASSLGGRQGYGYTF

len: 12
abundance: many
d_gene: .
v_gene: TRBV29-1
j_gene: TRBJ2-7
CDR3nt: TGCAGCGCCATGGAGGGACAGAGTGAGCAGTACTTC
CDR3aa: CSAMEGQSEQYF

len: 13
abundance: many
d_gene: TRBD2
v_gene: TRBV20-1
j_gene: TRBJ2-1
CDR3nt: TGCAGTGCTAGAAAGACTAGCGGGGCTGAGCAGTTCTTC
CDR3aa: CSARKTSGAEQFF

len: 14
abundance: many
d_gene: .
v_gene: TRBV3-1
j_gene: TRBJ2-7
CDR3nt: TGTGCCAGCAGCCCTCAATCGGGTGAGTTACGGCAGTACTTC
CDR3aa: CASSPQSGELRQYF

len: 15
abundance: .
d_gene: TRBD2
v_gene: TRBV7-9
j_gene: TRBJ2-1
CDR3nt: TGTGCCAGCAGCTTTCTAGCGGGTTCGGACAATGAGCAGTTCTTC
CDR3aa: CASSFLAGSDNEQFF

len: 14
abundance: .
d_gene: TRBD1
v_gene: TRBV2
j_gene: TRBJ2-1
CDR3nt: TGTGCCAGCACACGGACAGGTTTGGGTCCTGAGTCCCCCTTC
CDR3aa: CASTRTGLGPESPF

len: 14
abundance: many
d_gene: .
v_gene: TRBV12-3/TRBV12-4
j_gene: TRBJ1-6
CDR3nt: TGTGCCAGCAGACACAGTTTCTATAATTCACCCCTCCACTTT
CDR3aa: CASRHSFYNSPLHF

len: 15
abundance: many
d_gene: TRBD1
v_gene: TRBV18
j_gene: TRBJ2-7
CDR3nt: TGTGCCAGCTCACCGGGACAGGGGGCGCGATACGAGCAGTACTTC
CDR3aa: CASSPGQGARYEQYF

len: 13
abundance: many
d_gene: .
v_gene: TRBV29-1
j_gene: TRBJ1-2
CDR3nt: TGCAGCGTTGAAGATTGGAGAGGGAATGGCTACACCTTC
CDR3aa: CSVEDWRGNGYTF

len: 15
abundance: many
d_gene: .
v_gene: TRBV29-1
j_gene: TRBJ2-5
CDR3nt: TGCAGCGTCCCGAGTGGGCGTCCCAGCCAAGAGACCCAGTACTTC
CDR3aa: CSVPSGRPSQETQYF

len: 17
abundance: few
d_gene: .
v_gene: TRBV24-1
j_gene: TRBJ2-7
CDR3nt: TGTGCCACCAGTGATTTATTTGAACAGTTTAGCTCCTACGAGCAGTACTTC
CDR3aa: CATSDLFEQFSSYEQYF

len: 16
abundance: .
d_gene: .
v_gene: TRBV5-1
j_gene: TRBJ2-2
CDR3nt: TGCGCCAGCAGCTTACAGGGTCCCTGGGACACCGGGGAGCTGTTTTTT
CDR3aa: CASSLQGPWDTGELFF

len: 17
abundance: many
d_gene: .
v_gene: TRBV12-3/TRBV12-4
j_gene: TRBJ2-1
CDR3nt: TGTGCCAGCAGTTTACTCGCCGGGCTAAACCCCTACAATGAGCAGTTCTTC
CDR3aa: CASSLLAGLNPYNEQFF

len: 14
abundance: many
d_gene: .
v_gene: TRBV11-2
j_gene: TRBJ2-2
CDR3nt: TGTGCCAGCAGCTTAGTGACGTACACCGGGGAGCTGTTTTTT
CDR3aa: CASSLVTYTGELFF

len: 13
abundance: .
d_gene: TRBD2
v_gene: TRBV20-1
j_gene: TRBJ2-5
CDR3nt: TGCAGTGCTAAGCGGGAGCCTCAAGAGACCCAGTACTTC
CDR3aa: CSAKREPQETQYF

len: 14
abundance: .
d_gene: TRBD1
v_gene: TRBV20-1
j_gene: TRBJ1-2
CDR3nt: TGCAGTGCTAGCGACGCAGGGGGCGCGTATGGCTACACCTTC
CDR3aa: CSASDAGGAYGYTF

len: 15
abundance: .
d_gene: TRBD2
v_gene: TRBV7-9
j_gene: TRBJ2-7
CDR3nt: TGTGCCAGCAGTCAACTAGCGGGAGGGGCCGGAGAGCAGTACTTC
CDR3aa: CASSQLAGGAGEQYF

len: 13
abundance: .
d_gene: .
v_gene: TRBV20-1
j_gene: TRBJ1-1
CDR3nt: TGCAGTGCTCTGTGGTTAAGGTACACTGAAGCTTTCTTT
CDR3aa: CSALWLRYTEAFF

len: 14
abundance: many
d_gene: .
v_gene: TRBV7-8
j_gene: TRBJ2-1
CDR3nt: TGTGCCAGCAGCTCCGGGGGCCCCTACAATGAGCAGTTCTTC
CDR3aa: CASSSGGPYNEQFF

len: 11
abundance: few
d_gene: .
v_gene: TRBV30
j_gene: TRBJ2-1
CDR3nt: TGTGCCTGGAGTAAAAACAATGAGCAGTTCTTC
CDR3aa: CAWSKNNEQFF

len: 13
abundance: many
d_gene: TRBD1
v_gene: TRBV18
j_gene: TRBJ2-7
CDR3nt: TGTGCCAGCTCACCGCGGGACAGGGTAGAGCAGTACTTC
CDR3aa: CASSPRDRVEQYF

len: 13
abundance: many
d_gene: .
v_gene: TRBV20-1
j_gene: TRBJ2-3
CDR3nt: TGCAGTGCTTTGAAGCGGACCACAGATACGCAGTATTTT
CDR3aa: CSALKRTTDTQYF

len: 15
abundance: few
d_gene: TRBD1
v_gene: TRBV5-1
j_gene: TRBJ1-2
CDR3nt: TGTGCCAGCAGCACCCCGGGACAGGGGGTCTATGGCTACACCTTC
CDR3aa: CASSTPGQGVYGYTF

len: 16
abundance: many
d_gene: TRBD1
v_gene: TRBV7-9
j_gene: TRBJ2-2
CDR3nt: TGTGCCAGCAGCTTAGGTCCAGGGGGACGTACCGGGGAGCTGTTTTTT
CDR3aa: CASSLGPGGRTGELFF

len: 15
abundance: few
d_gene: .
v_gene: TRBV19
j_gene: TRBJ1-5
CDR3nt: TGTGCCAGTAGTAACCCCCGGCGGCCCGGTCAGCCCCAGCATTTT
CDR3aa: CASSNPRRPGQPQHF

len: 13
abundance: many
d_gene: .
v_gene: TRBV29-1
j_gene: TRBJ2-5
CDR3nt: TGCAGCGTTGAAGATCGAAGGCGTGAGGGCGAGTACTTC
CDR3aa: CSVEDRRREGEYF

len: 16
abundance: .
d_gene: .
v_gene: TRBV5-1
j_gene: TRBJ2-6
CDR3nt: TGCGCCAGCAGCTTGGCCGGAACCCTCCCGGCCAACGTCCTGACTTTC
CDR3aa: CASSLAGTLPANVLTF

len: 13
abundance: few
d_gene: .
v_gene: TRBV7-9
j_gene: TRBJ2-2
CDR3nt: TGTGCCAGCAGCTTACCTTTCACCGGGGAGCTGTTTTTT
CDR3aa: CASSLPFTGELFF

len: 18
abundance: .
d_gene: .
v_gene: TRBV7-9
j_gene: TRBJ1-2
CDR3nt: TGTGCCAGCCCCCCCTTCGGAGGCCCCTTAAAGGTTAACTATGGCTACACCTTC
CDR3aa: CASPPFGGPLKVNYGYTF

len: 10
abundance: many
d_gene: .
v_gene: TRBV20-1
j_gene: TRBJ2-3
CDR3nt: TGCAGTGCCTATCGAGATACGCAGTATTTT
CDR3aa: CSAYRDTQYF

len: 15
abundance: many
d_gene: TRBD2
v_gene: TRBV3-1
j_gene: TRBJ2-5
CDR3nt: TGTGCCAGCAGCCAAGATTTGGGACTACCAGAGACCCAGTACTTC
CDR3aa: CASSQDLGLPETQYF

len: 13
abundance: many
d_gene: .
v_gene: TRBV5-1
j_gene: TRBJ1-2
CDR3nt: TGTGCCAGCAGTCTGGGACCGTCCTATGGCTACACCTTC
CDR3aa: CASSLGPSYGYTF

len: 14
abundance: .
d_gene: TRBD1
v_gene: TRBV7-3
j_gene: TRBJ2-7
CDR3nt: TGTGCCAGCAGCTTAACTGGGGACAGTGGGGAGCAGTACTTC
CDR3aa: CASSLTGDSGEQYF

len: 15
abundance: many
d_gene: .
v_gene: TRBV2
j_gene: TRBJ2-2
CDR3nt: TGTGCCAGCAGGAGGACTACGGTTAAAGCCGGGGAGCTGTTTTTT
CDR3aa: CASRRTTVKAGELFF

len: 14
abundance: many
d_gene: .
v_gene: TRBV7-9
j_gene: TRBJ2-2
CDR3nt: TGTGCCAGCAGCTTTCAGGCCTTGACCGGGGAGCTGTTTTTT
CDR3aa: CASSFQALTGELFF

len: 15
abundance: many
d_gene: TRBD1
v_gene: TRBV9
j_gene: TRBJ1-6
CDR3nt: TGTGCCAGCAGCGTACGAGGACAGGAAAATTCACCCCTCCACTTT
CDR3aa: CASSVRGQENSPLHF

len: 15
abundance: many
d_gene: TRBD2
v_gene: TRBV12-3/TRBV12-4
j_gene: TRBJ2-1
CDR3nt: TGTGCCAGCAGTTCGGGACTAGTGGCCTACAATGAGCAGTTCTTC
CDR3aa: CASSSGLVAYNEQFF

len: 13
abundance: many
d_gene: .
v_gene: TRBV6-5
j_gene: TRBJ2-5
CDR3nt: TGTGCCAGCAGTTACCCAACACAAGAGACCCAGTACTTC
CDR3aa: CASSYPTQETQYF

len: 14
abundance: few
d_gene: .
v_gene: TRBV7-9
j_gene: TRBJ2-7
CDR3nt: TGTGCCAGCAGCATACAGGGTAGCCCCTACGAGCAGTACTTC
CDR3aa: CASSIQGSPYEQYF

len: 15
abundance: .
d_gene: TRBD2
v_gene: TRBV10-3
j_gene: TRBJ2-5
CDR3nt: TGTGCCATCAGCGCCGGGACTAGCGAACAAGAGACCCAGTACTTC
CDR3aa: CAISAGTSEQETQYF

len: 13
abundance: many
d_gene: TRBD1
v_gene: TRBV12-3/TRBV12-4
j_gene: TRBJ1-2
CDR3nt: TGTGCCAGCAGTACCGACAGGGTCTATGGCTACACCTTC
CDR3aa: CASSTDRVYGYTF

len: 13
abundance: many
d_gene: TRBD1
v_gene: TRBV5-1
j_gene: TRBJ2-7
CDR3nt: TGCGCCAGCAGCAAGAGACAGGGCCACGAGCAGTACTTC
CDR3aa: CASSKRQGHEQYF

len: 13
abundance: many
d_gene: TRBD1
v_gene: TRBV10-3
j_gene: TRBJ2-7
CDR3nt: TGTGCCATCGGGACAGCCCCAACCTACGAGCAGTACTTC
CDR3aa: CAIGTAPTYEQYF

len: 16
abundance: many
d_gene: .
v_gene: TRBV24-1
j_gene: TRBJ2-3
CDR3nt: TGTGCCACCAGTGACCCCGGGAAGGGGGTTGGAGATACGCAGTATTTT
CDR3aa: CATSDPGKGVGDTQYF

len: 14
abundance: many
d_gene: TRBD1
v_gene: TRBV3-1
j_gene: TRBJ2-7
CDR3nt: TGTGCCAGCAGCCAAGAGACGGACAGGTTCGAGCAGTACTTC
CDR3aa: CASSQETDRFEQYF